The next 18 T cell receptor beta chains were all read from a single sample in a study of T cell repertoires in cytomegalovirus infection. A single record per CDR3 protein comes from TCRdb applying MiXCR to the reads. The data hold about 360,000 distinct CDR3 sequences, with 15% to 20% observed a single time. The sequenced sample was PBMCs. The receptors were sampled from a human donor in good health (CMV status not recorded). Some clones in this sample may be carry-over from other donors' samples.

This clonotype was recorded at least ten times. The rearrangement uses TRBV6-2 or TRBV6-3 and TRBJ2-2; D could derive from TRBD1 or TRBD2 (6 bases each). This CDR3 spans 14 amino acids. The ends were cut back, 7 bases at V and 5 bases at J, with 14 bases in the middle. Germline CDR1 and CDR2: MNHEY and SVGEGT. The CDR3 loop is CASNRGHRTGELFF. In DNA, the CDR3 is TGTGCCAGCAATCGGGGGCATCGGACCGGGGAGCTGTTTTTT.

The gene calls are TRBV30 and TRBJ2-7; 10 bases line up with TRBD2. The CDR3 runs to 16 residues. Per the germline V gene, CDR1 is GTSNPN and CDR2 is SVGIG (reference sequence). J gave up 0 bases and V 2 bases, and 7 bases lay outside the gene matches. CDR3 sequence (DNA): TGTGCCTGGAGTTCCGGACTAGCGGAGAACTCCTACGAGCAGTACTTC. This sequence encodes CAWSSGLAENSYEQYF.

CDR3 DNA sequence: TGTGCCAGCAGCGTAGGCGGGAGAAATAATGAAAAACTGTTTTTT. It translates to CASSVGGRNNEKLFF. The V call is TRBV9, the J call TRBJ1-4; D ambiguous. This CDR3 comprises 15 residues. Looked up from germline, CDR1 is SGDLS and CDR2 is YYNGEE. The germline V and J ends were trimmed by 0 bases and 4 bases, with 10 bases remaining between them.

This clonotype was seen ten or more times. The chain couples TRBV28 to TRBJ2-1; 8 bases match TRBD2. V lost 6 bases to trimming and J lost 12 bases; unmatched junction nucleotides: 13. This CDR3 contains 14 residues. Per the germline V gene, CDR1 is MDHEN and CDR2 is SYDVKM. The CDR3 is CASRQSGGATRQFF. In nucleotides, the CDR3 is TGTGCCAGCAGGCAAAGCGGGGGAGCTACAAGGCAGTTCTTC.

The CDR3 loop reads CASSPGQEGGYTF. CDR3 in DNA: TGTGCCAGCTCACCCGGACAGGAGGGTGGCTACACCTTC. The gene calls are TRBV18 and TRBJ1-2; 7 nucleotides agree with TRBD1. The CDR3 spans 13 residues. J was trimmed by 7 bases and V by 3 bases; bases with no gene match: 5. The germline gives CDR1 KGHSH, CDR2 LQKENI. Together with reference TRBV18 and TRBJ1-2, the CDR3 gives the full variable domain: NAGVMQNPRHLVRRRGQEARLRCSPMKGHSHVYWYRQLPEEGLKFMVYLQKENIIDESGMPKERFSAEFPKEGPSILRIQQVVRGDSAAYFCASSPGQEGGYTFGSGTRLTVV.

V and J are TRBV5-1 and TRBJ2-3, with TRBD1 as a possible D gene (7 bases). There are 11 residues in the CDR3. The V gene's germline CDR1 is SGHRS and CDR2 YFSETQ. V shed 3 bases and J shed 14 bases, with 13 bases lying between them. Here the CDR3 reads CASSSTGTVYF. CDR3 nucleotide sequence: TGCGCCAGCAGCTCGACAGGGACTGTGTATTTT.

This chain connects TRBV25-1 to TRBJ2-3; D may be TRBD2 (6 bases). Germline values: CDR1 MGHDK, CDR2 SYGVNS. V was pared by 6 bases and J by 6 bases, with 10 bases between. This CDR3 has 12 residues. DNA for the CDR3: TGTGCCAGCAGGGACTATGAGGATACGCAGTATTTT. It translates to CASRDYEDTQYF.

This clonotype has only a few counts. The V gene is TRBV5-4, the J gene TRBJ2-1; either TRBD1 or TRBD2 may fit D (6 bases each). Germline values: CDR1 SGHNT, CDR2 YYREEE (reference sequence). CDR3 length: 15 residues. V was trimmed by 2 bases and J by 10 bases, leaving 19 bases between them. The CDR3 DNA sequence: TGTGCCAGCAGCTTAGGAGGGGGTGCCGGGGGAGAGCAGTTCTTC. It encodes CASSLGGGAGGEQFF.

This clonotype was found a few times. The chain is built from TRBV11-2 and TRBJ1-5; no definite D call. The CDR3 length is 13 residues. The ends were cut back, 2 bases at V and 7 bases at J, with 9 bases in the middle. Per germline, CDR1 SGHAT and CDR2 FQNNGV. DNA for the CDR3: TGTGCCAGCAGCTTAATCATGGACCAGCCCCAGCATTTT. Protein sequence: CASSLIMDQPQHF.

The chain recombines TRBV10-3 with TRBJ2-7, with 7 bases lining up with TRBD1. The CDR3 covers 16 residues. Germline trimming cut 2 bases from V and 0 bases from J; bases unmatched to any gene: 7. Looked up from germline, CDR1 is ENHRY and CDR2 is SYGVKD. The CDR3 is CAISEPHRGLSYEQYF. The CDR3 DNA is TGTGCCATCAGTGAGCCCCACAGGGGTCTCTCCTACGAGCAGTACTTC.

Ten or more counts support this clonotype. CDR3 in DNA: TGTGCCAGCAGCTATATTATAGCGGGGGGCCTCACAGATACGCAGTATTTT. Amino acids: CASSYIIAGGLTDTQYF. This chain connects TRBV7-2 to TRBJ2-3, with 10 nucleotides matching TRBD2. The ends lost 4 bases at V and 2 bases at J; junction bases unmatched: 9. The CDR3 runs to 17 residues. Germline loops: CDR1 SGHTA, CDR2 FQGNSA.

This clonotype showed up many times. The chain joins TRBV7-2 to TRBJ2-7; D unclear. Germline assignment: CDR1 SGHTA and CDR2 FQGNSA. Trimming removed 5 bases from V and 3 bases from J, with 17 bases in between. CDR3 length equals 15 residues. In nucleotides, the CDR3 is TGTGCCAGCAGCGCGATGCTTGGACGGAGCTACGAGCAGTACTTC. Translating gives CASSAMLGRSYEQYF.

About this clonotype itself: A much larger clone differs by one base, so this may be a read error. The rearrangement joins TRBV4-3 to TRBJ2-3; D gene unclear. The CDR3 consists of 16 residues. Germline assignment: CDR1 LGHNA and CDR2 YSLEER. This CDR3 reads CASGQGSLLSTDTQYF. The CDR3 nucleotides are TGCGCCAGCGGCCAAGGTTCCCTACTTAGCACAGATACGCAGTATTTT.

Ten or more counts support this clonotype. The V and J genes are TRBV7-2 and TRBJ2-3; possibly TRBD2 for D (5 bases). The ends were cut back, 1 base at V and 5 bases at J, with 10 bases in the middle. Per the germline V gene, CDR1 is SGHTA and CDR2 is FQGNSA. The CDR3 has 14 residues. This chain's CDR3 is CASSLESGRDTQYF. The CDR3 coding sequence is TGTGCCAGCAGCTTAGAAAGCGGAAGAGATACGCAGTATTTT. Full variable domain (missing parts from reference TRBV7-2 and TRBJ2-3): GAGVSQSPSNKVTEKGKDVELRCDPISGHTALYWYRQSLGQGLEFLIYFQGNSAPDKSGLPSDRFSAERTGGSVSTLTIQRTQQEDSAVYLCASSLESGRDTQYFGPGTRLTVL.

There are many counts of this clonotype. The V and J genes are TRBV12-3 or TRBV12-4 and TRBJ2-5; TRBD2 agrees at 14 bases. Trimming at V came to 6 bases and at J to 4 bases, leaving 13 bases not matched to a gene. This CDR3 comprises 18 residues. CDR3 residues: CASRPRFGLAGGGETQYF. In DNA form, the CDR3 reads TGTGCCAGCAGACCTAGATTCGGACTAGCGGGGGGTGGAGAGACCCAGTACTTC.

This clonotype was picked up many times. This chain connects TRBV5-5 to TRBJ2-1; TRBD2 matches at 14 bases. The CDR3 consists of 17 residues. The junction had 9 bases not matched to a gene; V was cut back by 4 bases and J by 6 bases. Germline loops: CDR1 SGHKS, CDR2 YYEKEE (reference sequence). The DNA of the CDR3 is TGTGCCAGCAGCGCTACGACTAGCGGGAGGGCCGGCAATGAGCAGTTCTTC. Its translation: CASSATTSGRAGNEQFF.

V usage is TRBV3-1 and J usage is TRBJ2-1; 8 positions agree with TRBD2. This CDR3 has 15 residues. Looked up from germline, CDR1 is LGHDT and CDR2 is YNNKEL (reference sequence). V lost 3 bases to trimming and J lost 10 bases; unmatched junction nucleotides: 11. CDR3 loop: CASSHGGGGIDEQFF. The DNA of the CDR3 is TGTGCCAGCAGCCATGGCGGCGGGGGGATAGACGAGCAGTTCTTC.

The genes are TRBV9 and TRBJ2-2, with 10 bases identical to TRBD2. J was trimmed by 2 bases and V by 4 bases; bases with no gene match: 5. The CDR3 is 16 residues long. Germline lookup yields CDR1 SGDLS and CDR2 YYNGEE. In DNA form, the CDR3 reads TGTGCCAGCAGCACCTGGACTAGCGGAAACACCGGGGAGCTGTTTTTT. This codes for CASSTWTSGNTGELFF.